The 10 T cell receptor beta chains in this list originate from one sample, sequenced in a study of response to subunit inactivated influenza vaccine. TCRdb fed the RT-PCR reads into MiXCR, producing one record per CDR3 protein. The sample records some 850,000 distinct CDR3 sequences, roughly 18% being singletons. The specimen was PBMCs from blood, collected approximately 5 days after vaccination. Receptor source: a man aged 45-65 years who received an inactivated influenza vaccine.

This clonotype was observed a handful of times. The V call is TRBV4-3, the J call TRBJ2-1; D remains ambiguous. With 0 bases removed from V and 8 bases from J, the gap between germline ends came to 20 bases. Germline-derived CDR1 and CDR2 are LGHNA and YSLEER. This CDR3 has 17 residues. The CDR3 spells CASSQESTIQRSDEQFF. The CDR3 region has the DNA TGCGCCAGCAGCCAAGAGAGTACCATTCAGCGTTCGGATGAGCAGTTCTTC.

This chain connects TRBV15 to TRBJ2-1; D might be TRBD1 (5 bases). The CDR3 contains 15 residues. V lost 0 bases, J lost 5 bases, and 11 bases lay in between. The germline gives CDR1 LNHNV, CDR2 YYDKDF (reference sequence). CDR3 sequence: CATSRDWGGDNEQFF. DNA of the CDR3: TGTGCCACCAGCAGAGATTGGGGCGGAGACAATGAGCAGTTCTTC.

In this sample, this clonotype turned up a few times. This chain links TRBV7-2 with TRBJ2-2, with D perhaps matching TRBD1 (5 bases). The CDR3 is 14 residues long. V lost 1 base and J lost 7, with 10 bases in between. Germline V gives CDR1 SGHTA, CDR2 FQGNSA. The CDR3 nucleotides are TGTGCCAGCAGCTTAGTCTATAGGGGCGGGGAGCTGTTTTTT. As protein: CASSLVYRGGELFF.

In this sample, this clonotype turned up a few times. This chain connects TRBV18 to TRBJ2-7; TRBD2 might be the D (5 bases). Trimming removed 3 bases from V and 3 bases from J, with 9 bases in between. The germline CDR1 and CDR2 sequences are KGHSH and LQKENI. The CDR3 runs 13 residues. The CDR3 protein is CASSPQRVYEQYF. The CDR3 nucleotides are TGTGCCAGCTCACCTCAGAGGGTCTACGAGCAGTACTTC.

In its sample, this clonotype was seen a few times. The chain links TRBV7-9 to TRBJ2-1; 7 nucleotides agree with TRBD1. CDR1 and CDR2 (germline): SEHNR, FQNEAQ (reference sequence). The V segment lost 7 bases and the J segment 7 bases; nucleotides outside the gene matches: 16. This CDR3 has 16 amino acids. CDR3 loop: CASNIGTEGRGNEQFF. The CDR3 DNA follows: TGTGCCAGCAACATCGGGACAGAAGGACGAGGGAATGAGCAGTTCTTC.

This chain joins TRBV27 and TRBJ2-7, with 7 bases aligning to TRBD1. The germline gives CDR1 MNHEY, CDR2 SMNVEV (reference sequence). The CDR3 has 14 residues. V gave up 6 bases and J gave up 5 bases; unmatched junction bases: 10. CDR3 residues: CASRPRQGLNEQYF. The CDR3 bases are TGTGCCAGCAGACCCAGACAGGGATTGAACGAGCAGTACTTC.

Notes on this clonotype: A much larger clone sits a single nucleotide away, making a read error possible. This rearrangement joins TRBV5-1 to TRBJ2-3, with 12 bases aligning to TRBD1. The germline V gene has CDR1 SGHRS and CDR2 YFSETQ. The CDR3 consists of 15 residues. The ends lost 3 bases at V and 4 bases at J; junction bases unmatched: 3. DNA for the CDR3: TGCGCCAGCAGCTCCGGGACAGGGGGCTCAGATACGCAGTATTTT. Amino acid sequence: CASSSGTGGSDTQYF.

The chain recombines TRBV20-1 with TRBJ2-3; D might be TRBD1 (5 bases). This CDR3 comprises 14 residues. With 5 bases removed from V and 2 bases from J, the gap between germline ends came to 14 bases. Germline V CDR1 and CDR2: DFQATT, SNEGSKA (reference sequence). As DNA, the CDR3 is TGCAGTGCTCATGGCAGGGTTGTCACAGATACGCAGTATTTT. Amino acid sequence: CSAHGRVVTDTQYF.

This clonotype was seen more than once but under ten times. This rearrangement joins TRBV29-1 to TRBJ2-3; 10 bases agree with TRBD2. The germline CDR1 and CDR2 sequences are SQVTM and ANQGSEA. The CDR3 is 13 residues long. V lost 7 bases and J lost 4; bases outside the gene matches: 5. CDR3 residues: CSASGSGADTQYF. In DNA, the CDR3 is TGCAGCGCTAGCGGGAGTGGGGCAGATACGCAGTATTTT.

The table lists this clonotype with a few counts. The CDR3 DNA is TGCAGCGTTGAAGAAGGGAGGGACCCCCACGAGCAGTACTTC. Protein sequence: CSVEEGRDPHEQYF. The rearrangement uses TRBV29-1 and TRBJ2-7, with 7 bases that match TRBD2. The CDR3 is made up of 14 amino acids. V dropped 0 bases and J dropped 5; count of bases not matched to a gene: 7. Per the germline V gene, CDR1 is SQVTM and CDR2 is ANQGSEA.